The present T cell receptor beta chain was sequenced within a study of CD8 T cells in Susac syndrome. Study results and limitations: CD8+ clonal expansion in Susac peaked in TEMRA cells and active patients.

V was pared by 3 bases and J by 1 base, with 3 bases between. Per the germline V gene, CDR1 is LNHDA and CDR2 is SQIVND (reference sequence). The CDR3 runs 12 residues. Points on this clonotype: Its antigen is currently unknown.

cDNA came from around 0.5 to 1 ug RNA primed by random hexamers. TCRdb reprocessed the immunoSEQ multiplex PCR reads via MiXCR and lists one record per CDR3 protein. The repertoire holds roughly 52,000 distinct CDR3 sequences, with over 90% as singletons. Patients with Susac syndrome met the recently defined diagnostic criteria for definite or probable disease. The source material was CD8+ T cells from PBMCs. The receptor was derived from a human donor with Susac syndrome. The gene calls are TRBV19 and TRBJ2-5; D not certain. In nucleotides, the CDR3 is TGTGCCAGTAGTATGGTCCAAGAGACCCAGTACTTC. It codes for CASSMVQETQYF.